This TCR beta chain was identified in a study of T cells in Graves' hyperthyroidism and ophthalmopathy (dated by TCRdb to between 2019 and 2020). About the full investigation: Peripheral blood was sampled at the time of initial diagnosis, prior to any treatment. An independent validation cohort of around 20 hyperthyroidism patients and approximately 17 patients who later progressed to ophthalmopathy tested prospective prediction of ophthalmopathy. According to the paper, TCR Vbeta CDR3 sequencing was carried out on about 140 peripheral blood samples, which came from fewer than 50 ophthalmopathy, under 80 hyperthyroidism and around 17 progressor patients. Once sampling was done, hyperthyroidism patients were given methimazole at a starting dose of 30 mg daily, whereas ophthalmopathy patients were given high-dose intravenous methylprednisolone. To identify TCR V-J signatures that set the groups apart, the researchers used a discovery cohort of 100 patients, made up of 40 to 45 with Graves' ophthalmopathy and about 60 with stable Graves' hyperthyroidism. For training and testing, the 100 or so patients in the discovery cohort were randomly divided in a 7:3 ratio. In addition, the study compared T-cell repertoires in thyroid tissue and in blood from five to seven Graves' hyperthyroidism patients. The full study reports these points: Most expanded thyroid clonotypes (frequency above 0.001) were also detected in blood, a finding suggesting that blood repertoires may reflect thyroid immune responses. Sample size was not statistically predetermined, and investigators were not blinded to group allocation. In cross-validation, a model built on a 13 V-J signature told ophthalmopathy apart from stable hyperthyroidism with under 90% sensitivity and around 83% specificity, and in testing the same model reached 80%/75%. During validation, the model predicted progression to ophthalmopathy a median of roughly six months ahead of onset, with around 70% sensitivity and under 85% specificity.

Trimmed from V: 3 bases; trimmed from J: 5 bases; junction bases lacking a gene match: 6. Reading the germline V gene gives CDR1 SQVTM and CDR2 ANQGSEA. From its cysteine to its phenylalanine, the CDR3 spans 14 amino acids. Left in the record is the CDR3 DNA by itself, 42 bases read in frame from the first base. This clonotype was observed once. Its antigen remains undetermined. Base quality data are lacking; no much larger clone is found one base away. One read offers little support. Ophthalmopathy patients had moderately to severely active disease, Clinical Activity Score of at least 3, NOSPECS grade of at least 4, and duration under 3 months. Patients with uncontrolled infections, other autoimmune diseases, pregnancy or lactation were excluded. Diagnoses were based on clinical symptoms, serum thyroxine and TRAb, thyroid ultrasound and orbital computed tomography. PBMCs were isolated from about 10 ml of fresh peripheral blood by Ficoll-Paque density gradient centrifugation. Total RNA was extracted with Trizol reagent, and quality was checked on an Agilent 2100 Bioanalyzer.

The TCR beta CDR3 regions were amplified from the RNA transcripts. The TCR CDR3 was subjected to a first round of RT-PCR using the HTBI primer set and the Qiagen OneStep RT-PCR kit. Libraries were constructed in a second round of multiplex PCR, after which size selection and purification were performed. The libraries were sequenced on an Illumina HiSeq2000 using paired-end 100 bp reads. In the source study's methods: SOAPnuke was used to process the raw data, with reads discarded if the reads contained adapters or uncalled bases, had a mean Phred below 15, or lacked an exact constant-primer or identifier match. High-quality paired reads were merged with COPE v1.2.5, and unique nucleotide sequences were defined as clonotypes. MiTCR v1.1 was used to align clonotypes to the IMGT TRBV, TRBD and TRBJ reference segments. The analysis included only V-J combinations with a frequency above 0.0001, which together covered 98% to 99.2% of the repertoires. The TCS score was defined as the ratio of F50 (clonal expansion) to E x V (chaos), calculated using BLOSUM62-based TCRdist between CDR3 peptides within each V-J. Welch's t-statistics and random forest reduced 500 to 650 V-J features to fewer than 15, which were used in a naive Bayes classifier (R e1071). The public reads were reprocessed in TCRdb via fastp at Q25 and MiXCR, keeping in-frame beta chains. Every distinct CDR3 protein forms one entry, paired with its most common genes and DNA. These V and J calls derive from TCRdb rather than the authors' analysis. The sample contains hundreds of thousands of distinct CDR3 sequences, about 20% of them found a single time. The top ten hold approximately 60% of the sample.

The receptor's source is a man younger than 45 with Graves' ophthalmopathy. This receptor chain uses TRBV29-1 and TRBJ2-1; TRBD2 aligns with 8 central bases. The sequenced sample was blood. The CDR3 reads as follows: CSVDRTSMDNEQFF. Here is the DNA: TGCAGCGTTGATAGGACTAGCATGGACAATGAGCAGTTCTTC.